Listed here are 30 T cell receptor beta chains from one sample, sequenced in a study of OX40 agonist ivuxolimab in advanced cancers. The method was immunoSEQ multiplex PCR; TCRdb's version includes in-frame clones alone and lacks a portion of them. This sample has about 50,000 clones, with roughly 86% found just once. Here the sequenced sample was CD4+ or CD8+ T cells sorted from blood, taken in a trial of the OX40 agonist ivuxolimab. The source is an adult with an advanced solid tumor such as melanoma, head and neck, liver or kidney cancer.

The J gene is TRBJ2-7, the V gene TRBV19, with D possibly being TRBD2 (6 bases). Germline CDR1 LNHDA, CDR2 SQIVND (reference sequence). The CDR3 contains 15 residues. The germline V and J ends were trimmed by 6 bases and 0 bases, with 15 bases remaining between them. CDR3 amino acids: CASSITSKSSYEQYF. CDR3 sequence (DNA): TGTGCCAGTAGCATCACTAGCAAATCCTCCTACGAGCAGTACTTC. The full variable domain, with the rest looked up from reference TRBV19 and TRBJ2-7, is DGGITQSPKYLFRKEGQNVTLSCEQNLNHDAMYWYRQDPGQGLRLIYYSQIVNDFQKGDIAEGYSVSREKKESFPLTVTSAQKNPTAFYLCASSITSKSSYEQYFGPGTRLTVT.

The chain has TRBV19 and TRBJ1-1, with D unclear. Between the trimmed V and J ends, which lost 7 bases and 0 bases, there was a span of 15 bases. The CDR3 has 15 amino acids. From germline, CDR1 is LNHDA and CDR2 SQIVND (reference sequence). CDR3: CASNPRFTMNTEAFF. In DNA, the CDR3 is TGTGCCAGTAACCCCCGCTTCACGATGAACACTGAAGCTTTCTTT.

The chain is built from TRBV11-2 and TRBJ1-1; 8 bases are shared with TRBD1. Per germline, CDR1 SGHAT and CDR2 FQNNGV. The CDR3 totals 15 residues. After removal of 1 base from V and 1 base from J, the junction contained 2 bases not matched to a gene. CDR3 sequence (DNA): TGTGCCAGCAGCTTAGGTGACAGGGGGAACACTGAAGCTTTCTTT. It encodes CASSLGDRGNTEAFF.

This clone appeared a single time. The chain is built from TRBV9 and TRBJ2-5, with TRBD1 identical over 7 bases. Germline values: CDR1 SGDLS, CDR2 YYNGEE. The CDR3 runs to 14 residues. V shed 2 bases and J 4 bases; nucleotides not matched to a gene: 5. CDR3 coding DNA: TGTGCCAGCAGCGTCGGGACAGTCCCAGAGACCCAGTACTTC. Translated, it gives CASSVGTVPETQYF.

The rearrangement uses TRBV28 and TRBJ1-1, with D possibly matching TRBD1 (6 bases). Germline V gene lookup returns CDR1 MDHEN and CDR2 SYDVKM. V shed 4 bases and J shed 10 bases, with 22 bases lying between them. This CDR3 region has 15 residues. CDR3 region: CASSWAGAAGVRAFF. The CDR3 DNA reads as TGTGCCAGCAGTTGGGCAGGGGCGGCGGGGGTGCGAGCTTTCTTT.

The chain joins TRBV9 to TRBJ2-2; either TRBD1 or TRBD2 may fit D (6 bases each). The CDR3 is 16 residues long. The germline V gene encodes CDR1 SGDLS and CDR2 YYNGEE. V was clipped by 0 bases and J by 2 bases, with 11 bases between them. In DNA form, the CDR3 reads TGTGCCAGCAGCGTAGCTCGGGGGCGTAACACCGGGGAGCTGTTTTTT. Its protein is CASSVARGRNTGELFF.

The chain recombines TRBV2 with TRBJ2-7; possibly TRBD1 for D (5 bases). This CDR3 has 14 residues. CDR1 is SNHLY and CDR2 is FYNNEI in the germline V gene. Trimming stripped 6 bases from V and 4 bases from J, with 16 bases between. The CDR3 loop reads CASRQAAISYEQYF. The CDR3 DNA is TGTGCCAGCAGACAGGCGGCTATATCATACGAGCAGTACTTC. Full variable domain (rest looked up from reference TRBV2 and TRBJ2-7): EPEVTQTPSHQVTQMGQEVILRCVPISNHLYFYWYRQILGQKVEFLVSFYNNEISEKSEIFDDQFSVERPDGSNFTLKIRSTKLEDSAMYFCASRQAAISYEQYFGPGTRLTVT.

This clone was picked up one time. The genes are TRBV11-2 and TRBJ1-1, with a possible D match to TRBD1 (6 bases). CDR3 length: 16 residues. Per the germline V gene, CDR1 is SGHAT and CDR2 is FQNNGV. Trimming pared 2 bases from V and 3 bases from J, leaving 16 bases between. The CDR3 sequence: CASSLRGGASDTEAFF. CDR3 nucleotides: TGTGCCAGCAGCTTAAGGGGGGGCGCGTCGGACACTGAAGCTTTCTTT.

The V gene is TRBV9, the J gene TRBJ2-7, with TRBD1 matching 7 bases. Germline V gene sequence: CDR1 SGDLS, CDR2 YYNGEE. The CDR3 loop spans 15 amino acids. V lost 3 bases to trimming and J lost 0 bases; unmatched junction nucleotides: 6. CDR3 sequence reads: CASSERTGVSYEQYF. CDR3 in DNA: TGTGCCAGCAGCGAACGGACAGGAGTCTCCTACGAGCAGTACTTC. The variable domain in full, completed from reference TRBV9 and TRBJ2-7, reads DSGVTQTPKHLITATGQRVTLRCSPRSGDLSVYWYQQSLDQGLQFLIQYYNGEERAKGNILERFSAQQFPDLHSELNLSSLELGDSALYFCASSERTGVSYEQYFGPGTRLTVT.

CDR3 protein: CASSPRTGLGGFSYEQYF. The CDR3 bases are TGTGCCAGCAGTCCCAGGACAGGACTCGGCGGGTTCTCCTACGAGCAGTACTTC. The chain has TRBV28 and TRBJ2-7, with 7 bases matching TRBD1. V dropped 5 bases and J dropped 0; count of bases not matched to a gene: 16. Germline V CDR1 and CDR2: MDHEN, SYDVKM. This CDR3 has 18 amino acids.

V and J are TRBV9 and TRBJ2-1; maybe TRBD2 (5 bases). This CDR3 comprises 16 residues. V gave up 2 bases and J gave up 9 bases, with 21 bases separating them. CDR1 is SGDLS, CDR2 YYNGEE, per germline. CDR3 sequence (DNA): TGTGCCAGCAGCGTGTCTTTGGGTAGGACCGAGGGTGAGCAGTTCTTC. It specifies CASSVSLGRTEGEQFF. The variable domain in full, with the rest retrieved from reference TRBV9 and TRBJ2-1, is DSGVTQTPKHLITATGQRVTLRCSPRSGDLSVYWYQQSLDQGLQFLIQYYNGEERAKGNILERFSAQQFPDLHSELNLSSLELGDSALYFCASSVSLGRTEGEQFFGPGTRLTVL.

V gene TRBV27 combines with J gene TRBJ1-2; 10 nucleotides line up with TRBD1. The junction had 4 bases not matched to a gene; V was cut back by 2 bases and J by 7 bases. The CDR3 runs 14 residues. Germline values: CDR1 MNHEY, CDR2 SMNVEV (reference sequence). In nucleotides, the CDR3 is TGTGCCAGCAGTTTAAAGGGACAGGGGTTTGGCTACACCTTC. This encodes CASSLKGQGFGYTF.

The J gene is TRBJ1-5, the V gene TRBV5-6; D unclear. V was trimmed by 2 bases and J by 5 bases, leaving 17 bases between them. CDR1 SGHDT and CDR2 YYEEEE come from the germline V gene. This CDR3 contains 16 residues. The CDR3 DNA sequence: TGTGCCAGCAGCTTCCGAAGGGCGGGATATGATCAGCCCCAGCATTTT. Protein sequence: CASSFRRAGYDQPQHF.

This rearrangement joins TRBV7-9 to TRBJ1-1; D remains unclear. Germline CDR1 reads SEHNR; CDR2 reads FQNEAQ (reference sequence). CDR3 size: 15 residues. The V end was cut by 5 bases, the J end by 3 bases, with 16 bases between. The CDR3 protein is CASSPQTYDDTEAFF. The CDR3 DNA reads TGTGCCAGCAGCCCCCAGACTTACGACGACACTGAAGCTTTCTTT.

This clone has just one count. The chain links TRBV15 to TRBJ1-1; D not resolved. Between the trimmed V and J ends, which lost 8 bases and 5 bases, there was a span of 15 bases. Per germline, CDR1 LNHNV and CDR2 YYDKDF (reference sequence). The CDR3 contains 13 residues. CDR3 nucleotides: TGTGCCACCTTGGGCCCCTCGGGGACTGAAGCTTTCTTT. Translated: CATLGPSGTEAFF.

V gene TRBV27 combines with J gene TRBJ1-3; no clear D gene. The CDR3 length is 13 residues. V was clipped by 2 bases and J by 4 bases, with 6 bases between them. CDR1 and CDR2 (germline): MNHEY, SMNVEV (reference sequence). This CDR3 reads CASSLREGNTIYF. The CDR3 nucleotides read TGTGCCAGCAGTTTAAGAGAGGGAAACACCATATATTTT.

This chain uses TRBV19 with TRBJ2-6; a possible D gene is TRBD1 (5 bases). CDR3 length: 16 residues. V dropped 11 bases and J dropped 2 bases, with 19 bases sitting between them. The germline V gene encodes CDR1 LNHDA and CDR2 SQIVND (reference sequence). The CDR3 coding sequence is TGTGCCTGTAATAGGGGAATAGGTCCTGGGGCCAACGTCCTGACTTTC. This codes for CACNRGIGPGANVLTF.

The CDR3 protein is CASSLRWDSLQETQYF. DNA of the CDR3: TGTGCCAGCAGTTTACGATGGGACAGCCTCCAAGAGACCCAGTACTTC. The chain links TRBV27 to TRBJ2-5; TRBD1 matches 7 bases. With V trimmed by 2 bases and J by 1 base, 7 bases remained unmatched. This CDR3 region has 16 residues. Germline CDR1 and CDR2: MNHEY and SMNVEV (reference sequence).

The V and J genes are TRBV7-2 and TRBJ2-2; D unclear. Trimming stripped 4 bases from V and 6 bases from J, with 6 bases between. Germline V gene data show CDR1 as SGHTA and CDR2 as FQGNSA. This CDR3 is built from 12 residues. The CDR3 loop is CASSWAAGELFF. Written as DNA, the CDR3 is TGTGCCAGCAGCTGGGCCGCCGGGGAGCTGTTTTTT.

This clone was picked up a small number of times. The chain recombines TRBV29-1 with TRBJ1-2; 8 nucleotides align to TRBD1. The V gene's germline CDR1 is SQVTM and CDR2 ANQGSEA. The V and J ends lost 3 bases and 2 bases, in that order; junction bases with no gene match: 8. CDR3 length: 15 residues. The CDR3 sequence is CSVDPGQGINYGYTF. The CDR3 DNA sequence: TGCAGCGTTGACCCCGGACAGGGTATCAACTATGGCTACACCTTC.

CDR3 nucleotides: TGTGCCAGCAGGAAAACTAGCGGGAATACGAATGAGCAGTTCTTC. This codes for CASRKTSGNTNEQFF. J is TRBJ2-1 and V is TRBV6-1; TRBD2 matches at 10 bases. The V segment lost 6 bases and the J segment 7 bases; nucleotides outside the gene matches: 9. CDR1 and CDR2 from the germline V gene are MNHNS and SASEGT. The CDR3 spans 15 residues.

This clone appeared a few times. The chain joins TRBV28 to TRBJ1-1; possible D gene TRBD1, 5 bases. The CDR3 is made up of 14 amino acids. Per germline, CDR1 MDHEN and CDR2 SYDVKM. The V and J ends lost 8 bases and 1 base respectively, with 14 bases between them. Written as DNA, the CDR3 is TGTGCCAGCTTGTACGGGGCTACGAACACTGAAGCTTTCTTT. It translates to CASLYGATNTEAFF.

V usage is TRBV9 and J usage is TRBJ2-7, with 8 bases aligning to TRBD2. V lost 0 bases, J lost 7 bases, and 9 bases stayed unmatched. The CDR3 consists of 15 residues. Germline lookup yields CDR1 SGDLS and CDR2 YYNGEE. The CDR3 loop reads CASSVGPAGVGEQYF. In DNA form, the CDR3 reads TGTGCCAGCAGCGTAGGTCCAGCGGGAGTGGGTGAGCAGTACTTC.

The chain couples TRBV6-6 to TRBJ2-2, with no clear D. CDR3 length: 14 amino acids. Trimming removed 2 bases from V and 3 bases from J, with 7 bases in between. Germline assignment: CDR1 MNHNY and CDR2 SVGAGI (reference sequence). DNA for the CDR3: TGTGCCAGCAGTTACAACAAGGACACCGGGGAGCTGTTTTTT. Residues: CASSYNKDTGELFF.

J is TRBJ2-2 and V is TRBV28; D not resolved. The germline V gene has CDR1 MDHEN and CDR2 SYDVKM. The CDR3 contains 14 residues. The V and J ends lost 6 bases and 7 bases respectively, with 15 bases between them. CDR3 protein: CASSRSRSGGELFF. The CDR3 DNA reads TGTGCCAGCAGCCGCTCTAGGTCGGGCGGGGAGCTGTTTTTT. Full variable domain (missing parts from reference TRBV28 and TRBJ2-2): DVKVTQSSRYLVKRTGEKVFLECVQDMDHENMFWYRQDPGLGLRLIYFSYDVKMKEKGDIPEGYSVSREKKERFSLILESASTNQTSMYLCASSRSRSGGELFFGEGSRLTVL.

V gene TRBV18 combines with J gene TRBJ2-3, with 9 bases lining up with TRBD2. J was trimmed by 6 bases and V by 1 base; bases with no gene match: 8. The CDR3 is 16 amino acids. Germline values: CDR1 KGHSH, CDR2 LQKENI. The CDR3 coding sequence is TGTGCCAGCTCACCACAGCCTAGCGGGATGTCGGATACGCAGTATTTT. This codes for CASSPQPSGMSDTQYF. Variable domain in full (rest from reference TRBV18 and TRBJ2-3): NAGVMQNPRHLVRRRGQEARLRCSPMKGHSHVYWYRQLPEEGLKFMVYLQKENIIDESGMPKERFSAEFPKEGPSILRIQQVVRGDSAAYFCASSPQPSGMSDTQYFGPGTRLTVL.

The rearrangement joins TRBV4-1 to TRBJ2-1; D not resolved. Germline loops: CDR1 MGHRA, CDR2 YSYEKL. The CDR3 consists of 14 residues. Trimming left V 0 bases short and J 10 bases short, with 13 bases between. The chain's CDR3 is CASSQEGFQSEQFF. The CDR3 nucleotides are TGCGCCAGCAGCCAAGAAGGGTTCCAAAGCGAGCAGTTCTTC.

Only one count was recorded for this clone. This sequence joins TRBV20-1 and TRBJ2-7; D is ambiguous. This CDR3 spans 11 amino acids. CDR1 is DFQATT, CDR2 SNEGSKA, per germline (reference sequence). V shed 6 bases and J shed 0 bases, with 6 bases lying between them. In DNA, the CDR3 is TGCAGTGCGACCGCCTCCTACGAGCAGTACTTC. Translation: CSATASYEQYF.

This clone was found once. The chain couples TRBV7-8 to TRBJ1-2; no clear D. Germline V gene lookup returns CDR1 SGHVS and CDR2 FQNEAQ. The CDR3 is made up of 17 amino acids. V was shortened by 5 bases and J by 5 bases, with 24 bases between the two germline ends. CDR3 DNA: TGTGCCAGCAGCCCCCGTCCGAAGGGAGGTTCAGAGTATGGCTACACCTTC. Translating it yields CASSPRPKGGSEYGYTF.

The CDR3 loop is CASSVAGRRTTEAFF. CDR3 bases: TGCGCCAGCAGCGTGGCCGGTAGGAGGACCACTGAAGCTTTCTTT. The chain has TRBV5-1 and TRBJ1-1; D is undetermined. The CDR3 runs 15 residues. V dropped 4 bases and J dropped 4 bases, with 17 bases sitting between them. Germline CDR1 is SGHRS and CDR2 is YFSETQ.